Below are 32 T cell receptor beta chains sequenced from a single sample in a study of OX40 agonist ivuxolimab in advanced cancers. Sequenced by immunoSEQ multiplex PCR; TCRdb stores in-frame clones only, minus some. Here the sample spans about 77,000 clones, nearly 90% being singletons. Here the sequenced sample was CD4+ or CD8+ T cells sorted from blood, taken in a trial of the OX40 agonist ivuxolimab. The receptor set was obtained from an adult with an advanced solid tumor such as melanoma, head and neck, liver or kidney cancer.

The chain carries TRBV28 and TRBJ1-5, with D possibly being TRBD1 (6 bases). Germline V gene sequence: CDR1 MDHEN, CDR2 SYDVKM. The germline V and J ends were trimmed by 5 bases and 7 bases, with 18 bases remaining between them. This CDR3 is 15 amino acids long. The CDR3 spells CASSPQAAGVQPQHF. In DNA form, the CDR3 reads TGTGCCAGCAGTCCCCAAGCGGCAGGGGTACAGCCCCAGCATTTT.

The DNA of the CDR3 is TGTGCCAGCAGCCCTGGCGGGGGGCTCATGAACACTGAAGCTTTCTTT. This gives the protein CASSPGGGLMNTEAFF. The chain recombines TRBV5-4 with TRBJ1-1, with D perhaps TRBD1 (6 bases). From germline, CDR1 is SGHNT and CDR2 YYREEE (reference sequence). V was clipped by 4 bases and J by 0 bases, with 16 bases between them. The CDR3 is 16 residues long. The complete variable domain, with remaining parts taken from reference TRBV5-4 and TRBJ1-1, reads ETGVTQSPTHLIKTRGQQVTLRCSSQSGHNTVSWYQQALGQGPQFIFQYYREEENGRGNFPPRFSGLQFPNYSSELNVNALELDDSALYLCASSPGGGLMNTEAFFGQGTRLTVV.

The J gene is TRBJ2-1, the V gene TRBV20-1, with a possible D match to TRBD2 (6 bases). The CDR3 runs to 11 residues. CDR1 and CDR2 (germline): DFQATT, SNEGSKA (reference sequence). Trimming took 6 bases from V and 6 from J, leaving 9 bases between them. The CDR3 bases are TGCAGTGCGGGGACTGCCAATGAGCAGTTCTTC. Its protein product is CSAGTANEQFF.

The gene calls are TRBV29-1 and TRBJ1-2, with D possibly matching TRBD1 (5 bases). Germline CDR1 and CDR2: SQVTM and ANQGSEA. CDR3 length: 11 amino acids. The V gene lost 6 bases and the J gene lost 7 bases, with 12 bases spanning the gap. The CDR3 protein is CSVTGWGGYTF. The CDR3 DNA reads as TGCAGCGTCACAGGCTGGGGTGGCTACACCTTC.

The gene calls are TRBV5-1 and TRBJ2-2; D not certain. CDR3 length equals 11 residues. Germline CDR1 is SGHRS and CDR2 is YFSETQ. The ends were cut back, 7 bases at V and 4 bases at J, with 5 bases in the middle. CDR3 amino acids: CASGGTGELFF. The DNA of the CDR3 is TGCGCCAGCGGTGGCACCGGGGAGCTGTTTTTT.

The chain uses TRBV25-1 and TRBJ1-2; D gene unclear. CDR1 MGHDK and CDR2 SYGVNS come from the germline V gene. The CDR3 contains 12 residues. With 11 bases removed from V and 7 bases from J, the gap between germline ends came to 17 bases. The CDR3, as DNA: TGTGCCTGCTCCCGGCAGGATGGTGGCTACACCTTC. It encodes CACSRQDGGYTF.

This rearrangement joins TRBV6-5 to TRBJ1-4; D remains unclear. CDR1 is MNHEY and CDR2 is SVGAGI in the germline V gene. This CDR3 comprises 14 residues. Trimming removed 8 bases from V and 0 bases from J, with 10 bases in between. CDR3 sequence (DNA): TGTGCCAGCTCTGGGCAGGCAACTAATGAAAAACTGTTTTTT. This gives the protein CASSGQATNEKLFF.

V usage is TRBV10-1 and J usage is TRBJ2-2, with TRBD1 identical over 11 bases. This CDR3 has 19 residues. V lost 3 bases and J lost 0; bases outside the gene matches: 9. Germline lookup yields CDR1 WNHNN and CDR2 SYGVQD (reference sequence). CDR3 bases: TGCGCCAGCAGTGATGTCGGACAGGGGGCCTTCGCGAACACCGGGGAGCTGTTTTTT. This encodes CASSDVGQGAFANTGELFF.

The CDR3 protein is CASSSGTSGRNEQFF. CDR3 nucleotide sequence: TGTGCCAGCAGCTCCGGAACTAGCGGGAGAAATGAGCAGTTCTTC. The V call is TRBV11-3, the J call TRBJ2-1; 11 positions match TRBD2. The J segment lost 7 bases and the V segment lost 4 bases, leaving 6 bases of the junction unmatched. CDR3 length: 15 amino acids. In germline, CDR1 is SGHNT, CDR2 YENEEA.

J is TRBJ2-1 and V is TRBV2; D is uncertain. The germline V gene encodes CDR1 SNHLY and CDR2 FYNNEI. The ends were cut back, 6 bases at V and 0 bases at J, with 9 bases in the middle. The CDR3 is 14 amino acids. This chain's CDR3 is CASSAMSSYNEQFF. The CDR3 region has the DNA TGTGCCAGCAGCGCAATGAGCTCCTACAATGAGCAGTTCTTC.

The rearrangement uses TRBV28 and TRBJ1-3; no reliable D call. The germline V and J ends were trimmed by 3 bases and 4 bases, with 10 bases remaining between them. CDR3 length equals 14 residues. In germline, CDR1 is MDHEN, CDR2 SYDVKM. CDR3 residues: CASSLWGEGNTIYF. CDR3 sequence (DNA): TGTGCCAGCAGTTTGTGGGGAGAGGGAAACACCATATATTTT.

This clone was seen a handful of times. The V and J genes are TRBV30 and TRBJ2-2; D is perhaps TRBD1 (6 bases). Germline V gives CDR1 GTSNPN, CDR2 SVGIG (reference sequence). The CDR3 consists of 14 residues. Trimming removed 0 bases at V and 7 bases at J, with 12 bases between. CDR3 region: CAWSVGGWGGELFF. The CDR3 DNA follows: TGTGCCTGGAGTGTAGGGGGTTGGGGCGGGGAGCTGTTTTTT.

The chain couples TRBV14 to TRBJ2-7; D may match TRBD1 or TRBD2 (5 bases each). This CDR3 contains 14 residues. Germline CDR1 SGHDN, CDR2 FVKESK. Trimming pared 4 bases from V and 5 bases from J, leaving 15 bases between. CDR3 sequence: CASSPGRRFNEQYF. In DNA form, the CDR3 reads TGTGCCAGCAGCCCGGGACGACGTTTTAACGAGCAGTACTTC.

This clone was seen once. V is TRBV6-5 and J is TRBJ1-1; D is unresolved. The CDR3 runs 15 residues. Germline CDR1 MNHEY, CDR2 SVGAGI. V was trimmed by 0 bases and J by 3 bases, leaving 11 bases between them. Here the CDR3 reads CASSYSWKGHTEAFF. CDR3 coding DNA: TGTGCCAGCAGTTACTCTTGGAAAGGGCACACTGAAGCTTTCTTT.

This sequence joins TRBV5-5 and TRBJ1-4; D is possibly TRBD1 (5 bases). The CDR3 sequence is 16 residues long. With 4 bases removed from V and 0 bases from J, the gap between germline ends came to 13 bases. CDR1 is SGHKS and CDR2 is YYEKEE in the germline V gene (reference sequence). CDR3 residues: CASSPRVTATNEKLFF. The DNA of the CDR3 is TGTGCCAGCAGCCCCAGGGTTACGGCAACTAATGAAAAACTGTTTTTT. Combining the CDR3 with reference TRBV5-5 and TRBJ1-4 gives the whole variable domain DAGVTQSPTHLIKTRGQQVTLRCSPISGHKSVSWYQQVLGQGPQFIFQYYEKEERGRGNFPDRFSARQFPNYSSELNVNALLLGDSALYLCASSPRVTATNEKLFFGSGTQLSVL.

The chain has TRBV18 and TRBJ1-2; 9 bases are a match to TRBD1. This CDR3 spans 15 amino acids. Germline loops: CDR1 KGHSH, CDR2 LQKENI. V was clipped by 4 bases and J by 4 bases; unmatched bases: 7. CDR3: CASSRTDRGAYGYTF. DNA for the CDR3: TGTGCCAGCTCACGGACCGACAGGGGGGCCTATGGCTACACCTTC.

The chain is built from TRBV30 and TRBJ1-3, with D perhaps TRBD1 (5 bases). Trimming removed 2 bases at V and 0 bases at J, with 14 bases between. The CDR3 runs 16 residues. CDR1 GTSNPN and CDR2 SVGIG come from the germline V gene (reference sequence). The DNA of the CDR3 is TGTGCCTGGAGTAGTACGGGGGTTATCTCTGGAAACACCATATATTTT. It translates to CAWSSTGVISGNTIYF.

The V gene is TRBV6-6, the J gene TRBJ1-1; D might be TRBD1 (5 bases). The CDR3 contains 15 residues. From germline, CDR1 is MNHNY and CDR2 SVGAGI (reference sequence). Trimming cost V 3 bases and J 1 base, with 12 bases left between them. The CDR3: CASSYGTRRNTEAFF. CDR3 sequence (DNA): TGTGCCAGCAGTTATGGGACCAGGAGGAACACTGAAGCTTTCTTT.

This sequence joins TRBV9 and TRBJ2-2, with 10 nucleotides matching TRBD2. The CDR3 totals 17 residues. Germline-derived CDR1 and CDR2 are SGDLS and YYNGEE. The trim removed 0 bases at V and 4 bases at J, leaving 6 bases unmatched. This CDR3 is CASSVGAGGYLTGELFF. The CDR3 region has the DNA TGTGCCAGCAGCGTAGGAGCGGGAGGGTACCTCACCGGGGAGCTGTTTTTT.

The J gene is TRBJ1-4, the V gene TRBV18, with TRBD1 matching over 7 bases. The trim removed 4 bases at V and 7 bases at J, leaving 9 bases unmatched. CDR3 size: 15 residues. The germline V gene encodes CDR1 KGHSH and CDR2 LQKENI. CDR3 DNA sequence: TGTGCCAGCTCACTCGGAGGGGGCGCGGGTGAAAAACTGTTTTTT. Encoded protein: CASSLGGGAGEKLFF.

This sequence joins TRBV6-1 and TRBJ2-2; 8 bases match TRBD2. Losses at the gene ends were 1 base for V and 5 bases for J; bases not matched to a gene: 3. Per the germline V gene, CDR1 is MNHNS and CDR2 is SASEGT. The CDR3 runs 15 residues. The CDR3 protein is CASSEGLAGTGELFF. CDR3 sequence (DNA): TGTGCCAGCAGTGAAGGTCTAGCGGGTACCGGGGAGCTGTTTTTT.

The chain recombines TRBV15 with TRBJ2-7; D remains unclear. This CDR3 is 13 amino acids long. Trimming removed 2 bases at V and 0 bases at J, with 5 bases between. Germline V CDR1 and CDR2: LNHNV, YYDKDF (reference sequence). The CDR3 DNA is TGTGCCACCAGCAGATACCTCTCCTACGAGCAGTACTTC. Translated: CATSRYLSYEQYF. Full variable domain (remainder filled in from reference TRBV15 and TRBJ2-7): DAMVIQNPRYQVTQFGKPVTLSCSQTLNHNVMYWYQQKSSQAPKLLFHYYDKDFNNEADTPDNFQSRRPNTSFCFLDIRSPGLGDTAMYLCATSRYLSYEQYFGPGTRLTVT.

The V call is TRBV5-1, the J call TRBJ2-1; 8 nucleotides align to TRBD1. This CDR3 contains 15 residues. CDR1 is SGHRS, CDR2 YFSETQ, per germline. The V and J ends lost 5 bases and 6 bases, in that order; junction bases with no gene match: 10. CDR3 region: CASRAGQGGFNEQFF. The DNA of the CDR3 is TGCGCCAGCAGGGCCGGACAGGGAGGATTCAATGAGCAGTTCTTC.

The rearrangement uses TRBV6-6 and TRBJ1-1; D gene uncertain. CDR1 is MNHNY, CDR2 SVGAGI, per germline (reference sequence). V lost 6 bases and J lost 1, with 12 bases in between. This CDR3 spans 14 amino acids. As DNA, the CDR3 is TGTGCCAGCAGGCAACCGAACCAGAACACTGAAGCTTTCTTT. Its protein product is CASRQPNQNTEAFF.

In this sample, this clone turned up a few times. The chain has TRBV2 and TRBJ1-5, with unresolved D. Germline V gene sequence: CDR1 SNHLY, CDR2 FYNNEI. V lost 5 bases and J 5 bases, leaving 7 bases between the germline ends. This CDR3 spans 12 amino acids. The CDR3 DNA sequence: TGTGCCAGCAGTACCGGGTATCAGCCCCAGCATTTT. Its translation: CASSTGYQPQHF.

The rearrangement links TRBV10-3 to TRBJ1-1; no firm D call. Deletions cut 4 bases from V and 1 base from J, with 10 bases between. In germline, CDR1 is ENHRY, CDR2 SYGVKD. The length of the CDR3 is 14 residues. The CDR3 here is CAISGSFGNTEAFF. For the CDR3, the DNA is TGTGCCATCAGTGGGTCCTTCGGGAACACTGAAGCTTTCTTT.

The chain employs TRBV5-1 and TRBJ2-7, with 12 bases identical to TRBD1. The germline V gene encodes CDR1 SGHRS and CDR2 YFSETQ. Trimming cost V 2 bases and J 1 base; bases outside gene matches: 16. The CDR3 runs 20 residues. The CDR3: CASSFGKGGQGARRSYEQYF. CDR3 nucleotides: TGCGCCAGCAGCTTCGGTAAAGGGGGACAGGGGGCAAGGAGGTCCTACGAGCAGTACTTC.

CDR3 region: CAWSVWRGNQETQYF. CDR3 DNA: TGTGCCTGGAGTGTATGGCGGGGTAACCAAGAGACCCAGTACTTC. The chain couples TRBV30 to TRBJ2-5; D is possibly TRBD2 (6 bases). V lost 0 bases and J 0 bases, leaving 11 bases between the germline ends. The CDR3 covers 15 residues. Germline CDR1 GTSNPN, CDR2 SVGIG (reference sequence).

The V and J genes are TRBV18 and TRBJ1-3, with D hard to call. The CDR3 has 18 amino acids. Trimming pared 3 bases from V and 2 bases from J, leaving 20 bases between. Germline CDR1 reads KGHSH; CDR2 reads LQKENI. The CDR3 nucleotides read TGTGCCAGCTCACCCCGGGGTTCCAAAGGGCTTGCTGGAAACACCATATATTTT. Translating gives CASSPRGSKGLAGNTIYF.

A single count supports this clone. This chain joins TRBV4-1 and TRBJ1-1; maybe TRBD1 (6 bases). Trimming removed 6 bases from V and 6 bases from J, with 17 bases in between. CDR3 length: 14 amino acids. The V gene's germline CDR1 is MGHRA and CDR2 YSYEKL. CDR3 DNA: TGCGCCAGCAGGAGGGGGGCGGCCCGACCTGAAGCTTTCTTT. It is translated as CASRRGAARPEAFF.

The genes are TRBV5-6 and TRBJ2-1; TRBD2 aligns across 13 bases. The CDR3 loop spans 17 amino acids. The germline V gene encodes CDR1 SGHDT and CDR2 YYEEEE. V lost 0 bases, J lost 4 bases, and 4 bases stayed unmatched. For the CDR3, the DNA is TGTGCCAGCAGCTTGGTGGGGACTAGCGGGGCATACAATGAGCAGTTCTTC. The encoded protein is CASSLVGTSGAYNEQFF.

The chain is built from TRBV25-1 and TRBJ2-3; TRBD2 aligns across 9 bases. The CDR3 loop spans 14 amino acids. The V segment lost 3 bases and the J segment 8 bases; nucleotides outside the gene matches: 6. Germline V gene sequence: CDR1 MGHDK, CDR2 SYGVNS. The CDR3 sequence is CASSDPGLAPTQYF. The DNA of the CDR3 is TGTGCCAGCAGTGATCCCGGACTAGCGCCTACGCAGTATTTT.